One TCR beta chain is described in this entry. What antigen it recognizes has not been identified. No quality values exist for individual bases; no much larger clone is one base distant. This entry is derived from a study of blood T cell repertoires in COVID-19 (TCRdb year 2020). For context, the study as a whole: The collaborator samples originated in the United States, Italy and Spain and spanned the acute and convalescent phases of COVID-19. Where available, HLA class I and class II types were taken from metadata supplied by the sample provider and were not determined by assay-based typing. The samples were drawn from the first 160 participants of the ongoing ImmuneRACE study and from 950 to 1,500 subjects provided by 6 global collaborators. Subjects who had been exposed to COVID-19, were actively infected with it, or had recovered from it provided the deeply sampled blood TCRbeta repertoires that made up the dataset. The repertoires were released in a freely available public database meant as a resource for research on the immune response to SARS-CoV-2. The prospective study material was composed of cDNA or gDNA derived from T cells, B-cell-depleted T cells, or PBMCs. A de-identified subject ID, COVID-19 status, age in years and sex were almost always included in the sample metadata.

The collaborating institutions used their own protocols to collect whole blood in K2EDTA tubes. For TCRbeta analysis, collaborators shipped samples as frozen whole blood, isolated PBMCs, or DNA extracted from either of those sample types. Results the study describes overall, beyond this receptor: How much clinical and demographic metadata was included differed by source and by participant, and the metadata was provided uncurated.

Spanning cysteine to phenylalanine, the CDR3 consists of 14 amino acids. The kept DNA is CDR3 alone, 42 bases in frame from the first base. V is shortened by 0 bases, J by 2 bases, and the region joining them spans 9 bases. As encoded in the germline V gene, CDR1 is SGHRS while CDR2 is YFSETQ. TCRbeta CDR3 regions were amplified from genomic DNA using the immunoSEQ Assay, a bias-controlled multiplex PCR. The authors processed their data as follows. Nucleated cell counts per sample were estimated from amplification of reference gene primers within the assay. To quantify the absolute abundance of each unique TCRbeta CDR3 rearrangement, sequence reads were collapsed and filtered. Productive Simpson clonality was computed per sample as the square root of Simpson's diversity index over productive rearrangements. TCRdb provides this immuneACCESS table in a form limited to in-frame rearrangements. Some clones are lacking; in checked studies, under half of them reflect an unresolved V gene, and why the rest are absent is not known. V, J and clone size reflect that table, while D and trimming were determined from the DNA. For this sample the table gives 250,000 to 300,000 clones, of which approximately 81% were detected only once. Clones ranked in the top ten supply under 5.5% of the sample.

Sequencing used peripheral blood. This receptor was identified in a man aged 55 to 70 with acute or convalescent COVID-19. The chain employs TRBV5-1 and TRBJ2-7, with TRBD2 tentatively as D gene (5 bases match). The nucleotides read TGCGCCAGCAGCTTGGTCCCGGGGACCTACGAGCAGTACTTC. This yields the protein CASSLVPGTYEQYF. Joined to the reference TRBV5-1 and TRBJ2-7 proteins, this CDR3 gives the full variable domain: KAGVTQTPRYLIKTRGQQVTLSCSPISGHRSVSWYQQTPGQGLQFLFEYFSETQRNKGNFPGRFSGRQFSNSRSEMNVSTLELGDSALYLCASSLVPGTYEQYFGPGTRLTVT.